The present T cell receptor (beta chain) was sequenced within a study of cytomegalovirus exposure and HLA in healthy donors. PCR employed 60 Vbeta and 13 Jbeta primers. TCRdb's table, derived via immunoSEQ multiplex PCR, lists solely in-frame clones and lacks some. The table lists a few hundred thousand clones, almost 85% of them singletons. CDR3 length: 18 amino acids. The V end lost 2 bases, the J end lost 12 bases, and 29 bases lay between the germline ends. Germline CDR1 LNHDA, CDR2 SQIVND (reference sequence). This sequence was found in a middle-aged woman in good health and CMV-seronegative. The chain carries TRBV19 and TRBJ2-1, with D possibly matching TRBD1 (5 bases). Sequenced: PBMCs. The CDR3, as DNA: TGTGCCAGTAGTATAAAAATCTCCGGTGTTCAAAGGGGTTATGGGCAGTTCTTC. This encodes CASSIKISGVQRGYGQFF.